The present TCR beta chain was sequenced within a study of identifying expanded T cells in peripheral blood. Collection occurred without any documented infections or immune events in donors. Here immunoSEQ multiplex PCR was the method, and the copy in TCRdb shows in-frame clones only, minus some. The sample records 100,000 to 150,000 clones, 84% being singletons. Germline CDR1 reads MNHEY; CDR2 reads SMNVEV (reference sequence). The V and J ends lost 5 bases and 3 bases respectively, with 13 bases between them. The length of the CDR3 is 14 residues. The TCR comes from a person aged 18 to 75 in good health. Sequenced sample: blood. The rearrangement joins TRBV27 to TRBJ1-2, with D tentatively TRBD1 (6 bases). CDR3 coding DNA: TGTGCCAGCAGTCCCAGACAGGCCCACTATGGCTACACCTTC. Encoded protein: CASSPRQAHYGYTF.